This T cell receptor (beta chain) originates from a study of PD-L1 blockade in urothelial cancer. Study-wide background: Blood drawn 3 weeks (second dose) and 6 weeks after treatment start was analyzed. T cells numbered a median of approximately 130,000 in the blood samples.

The CDR3 runs to 15 residues. Per the germline V gene, CDR1 is SGHVS and CDR2 is FQNEAQ. V dropped 1 base and J dropped 8; count of bases not matched to a gene: 2. This table comes from immunoSEQ multiplex PCR, and its TCRdb copy is limited to in-frame clones, with some not included. The data hold tens of thousands of clones, with more than 75% observed a single time. This receptor was taken from a man in his 60s with urothelial cancer. This material consisted of PBMCs, taken around atezolizumab (anti-PD-L1) treatment. J is TRBJ1-6 and V is TRBV7-8; 10 nucleotides line up with TRBD1. CDR3 DNA: TGTGCCAGCAGCTTAGTGGGACAGGGGTATTCACCCCTCCACTTT. It encodes CASSLVGQGYSPLHF.